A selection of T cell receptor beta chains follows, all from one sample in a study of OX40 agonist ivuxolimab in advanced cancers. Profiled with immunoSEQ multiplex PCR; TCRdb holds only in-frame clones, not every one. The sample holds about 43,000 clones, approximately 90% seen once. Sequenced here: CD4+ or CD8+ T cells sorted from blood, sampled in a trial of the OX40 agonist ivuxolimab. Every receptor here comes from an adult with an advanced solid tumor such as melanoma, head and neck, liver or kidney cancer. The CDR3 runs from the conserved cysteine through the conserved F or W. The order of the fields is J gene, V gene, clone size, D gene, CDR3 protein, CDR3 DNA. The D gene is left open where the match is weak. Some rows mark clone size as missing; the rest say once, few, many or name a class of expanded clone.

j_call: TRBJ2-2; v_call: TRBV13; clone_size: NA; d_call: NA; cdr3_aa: CASRTWEANTGELFF; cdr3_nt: TGTGCCAGCAGAACGTGGGAAGCGAACACCGGGGAGCTGTTTTTT
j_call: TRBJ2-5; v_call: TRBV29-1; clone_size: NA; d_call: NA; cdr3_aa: CSVERSSPETQYF; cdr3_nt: TGCAGCGTTGAGCGCTCAAGCCCAGAGACCCAGTACTTC
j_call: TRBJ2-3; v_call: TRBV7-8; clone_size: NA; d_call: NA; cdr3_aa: CASSPRPREDTQYF; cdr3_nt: TGTGCCAGCAGCCCGCGGCCGCGGGAAGATACGCAGTATTTT
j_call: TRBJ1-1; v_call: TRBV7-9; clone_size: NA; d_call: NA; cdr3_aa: CASSKGSGEAFF; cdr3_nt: TGTGCCAGCAGCAAAGGGTCCGGTGAAGCTTTCTTT
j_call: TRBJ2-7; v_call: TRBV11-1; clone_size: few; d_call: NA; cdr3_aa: CASSLGLRGEQYF; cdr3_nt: TGTGCCAGCAGCTTAGGCCTACGGGGCGAGCAGTACTTC
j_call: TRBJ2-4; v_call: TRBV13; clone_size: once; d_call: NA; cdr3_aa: CASSWDRIQYF; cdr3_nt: TGTGCCAGCAGCTGGGACCGCATTCAGTACTTC
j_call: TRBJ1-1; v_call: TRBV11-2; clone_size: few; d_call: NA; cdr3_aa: CASSSLVGGTTEAFF; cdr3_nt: TGTGCCAGCAGCTCCCTTGTCGGGGGGACCACTGAAGCTTTCTTT
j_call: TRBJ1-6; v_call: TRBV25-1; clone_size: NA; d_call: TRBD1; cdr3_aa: CASRRDSYSPLHF; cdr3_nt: TGTGCCAGCAGGCGGGACAGCTATTCACCCCTCCACTTT
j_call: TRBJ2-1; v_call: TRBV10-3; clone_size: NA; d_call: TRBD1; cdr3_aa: CAISESSRGLGSHEQFF; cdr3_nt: TGTGCCATCAGTGAGTCTAGCAGGGGGTTGGGGAGCCATGAGCAGTTCTTC
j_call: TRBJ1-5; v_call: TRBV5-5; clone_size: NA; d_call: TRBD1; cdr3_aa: CASSLETDRALNQPQHF; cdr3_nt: TGTGCCAGCAGCTTGGAAACCGACAGGGCCCTCAATCAGCCCCAGCATTTT
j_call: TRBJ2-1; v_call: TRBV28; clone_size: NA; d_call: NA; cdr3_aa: CALRDKGREQFF; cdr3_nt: TGTGCCTTGCGGGACAAGGGACGGGAGCAGTTCTTC
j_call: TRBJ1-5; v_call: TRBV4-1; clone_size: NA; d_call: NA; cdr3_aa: CASSQDMGGQVNQPQHF; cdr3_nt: TGCGCCAGCAGCCAAGATATGGGGGGCCAGGTTAATCAGCCCCAGCATTTT
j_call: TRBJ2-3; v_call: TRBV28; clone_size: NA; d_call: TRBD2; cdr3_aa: CASSLTSGRVDTQYF; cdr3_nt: TGTGCCAGCAGTTTGACTAGCGGGAGAGTAGATACGCAGTATTTT
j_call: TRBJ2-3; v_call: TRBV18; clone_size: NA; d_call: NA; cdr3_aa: CASSGTETSTDTQYF; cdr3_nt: TGTGCCAGCTCAGGTACAGAAACTAGCACAGATACGCAGTATTTT
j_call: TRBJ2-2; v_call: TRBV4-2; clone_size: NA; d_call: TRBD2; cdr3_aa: CASSQGGISEGGWLTGELFF; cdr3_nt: TGTGCCAGCAGCCAAGGCGGGATCTCAGAGGGAGGGTGGTTAACCGGGGAGCTGTTTTTT
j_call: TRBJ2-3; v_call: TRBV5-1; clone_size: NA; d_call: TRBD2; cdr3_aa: CASSSTIAGYTDTQYF; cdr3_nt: TGCGCCAGCAGCTCGACTATAGCGGGATACACAGATACGCAGTATTTT
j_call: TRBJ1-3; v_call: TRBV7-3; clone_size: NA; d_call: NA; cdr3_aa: CASSLEGGTGNTIYF; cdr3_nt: TGTGCCAGCAGCTTAGAGGGGGGTACTGGAAACACCATATATTTT
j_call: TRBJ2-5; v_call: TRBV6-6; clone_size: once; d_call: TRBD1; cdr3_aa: CASSSGTGSVETQYF; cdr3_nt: TGTGCCAGCAGTTCCGGGACAGGGAGTGTGGAGACCCAGTACTTC
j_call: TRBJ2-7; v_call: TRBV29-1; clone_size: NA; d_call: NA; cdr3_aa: CSVVGRDEQYF; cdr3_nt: TGCAGCGTTGTTGGCCGGGACGAGCAGTACTTC
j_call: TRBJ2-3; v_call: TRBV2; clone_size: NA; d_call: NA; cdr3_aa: CASSYSSPTPTDTQYF; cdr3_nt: TGTGCCAGCAGTTATTCCAGCCCTACCCCCACAGATACGCAGTATTTT
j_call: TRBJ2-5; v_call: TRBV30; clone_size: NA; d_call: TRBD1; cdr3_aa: CAWKVAGGFGETQYF; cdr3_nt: TGTGCCTGGAAAGTCGCAGGGGGCTTTGGAGAGACCCAGTACTTC
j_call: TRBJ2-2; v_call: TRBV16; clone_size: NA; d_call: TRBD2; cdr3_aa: CASSPTWTSRGGELFF; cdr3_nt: TGTGCCAGCAGCCCCACGTGGACTAGCAGAGGCGGGGAGCTGTTTTTT
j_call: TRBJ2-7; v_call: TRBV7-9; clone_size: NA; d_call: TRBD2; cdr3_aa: CASSLEGLGEYEQYF; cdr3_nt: TGTGCCAGCAGCTTAGAGGGACTAGGGGAGTACGAGCAGTACTTC
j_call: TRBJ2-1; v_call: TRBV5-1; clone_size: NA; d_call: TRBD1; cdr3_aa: CASSSTTGWDNEQFF; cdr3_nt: TGCGCCAGCAGCTCAACGACAGGGTGGGACAATGAGCAGTTCTTC
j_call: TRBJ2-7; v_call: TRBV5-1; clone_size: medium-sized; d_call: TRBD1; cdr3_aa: CASSLEGASYEQYF; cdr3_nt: TGCGCCAGCAGCTTGGAGGGGGCCTCCTACGAGCAGTACTTC
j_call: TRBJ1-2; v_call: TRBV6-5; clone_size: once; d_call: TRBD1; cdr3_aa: CASRGRDRGGRYTF; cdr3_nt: TGTGCCAGCAGAGGCCGGGACAGGGGCGGACGCTACACCTTC
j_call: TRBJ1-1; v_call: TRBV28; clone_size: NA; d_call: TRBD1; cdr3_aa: CASSLSTGETEAFF; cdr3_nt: TGTGCCAGCAGTTTGTCCACAGGGGAGACTGAAGCTTTCTTT
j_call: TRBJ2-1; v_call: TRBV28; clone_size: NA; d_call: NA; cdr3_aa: CASSLEDSNNEQFF; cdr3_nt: TGTGCCAGCAGTTTAGAGGACAGCAACAATGAGCAGTTCTTC
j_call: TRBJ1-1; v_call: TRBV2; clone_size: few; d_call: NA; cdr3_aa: CASLVGSGRNTEAFF; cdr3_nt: TGTGCCAGCCTCGTCGGGTCAGGGCGGAACACTGAAGCTTTCTTT